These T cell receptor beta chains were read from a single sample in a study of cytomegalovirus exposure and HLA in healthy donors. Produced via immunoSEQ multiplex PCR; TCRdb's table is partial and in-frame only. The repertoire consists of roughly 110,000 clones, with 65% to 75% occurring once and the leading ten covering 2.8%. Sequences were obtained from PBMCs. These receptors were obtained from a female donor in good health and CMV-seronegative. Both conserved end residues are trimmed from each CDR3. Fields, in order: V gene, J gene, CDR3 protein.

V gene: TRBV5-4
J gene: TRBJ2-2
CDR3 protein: ASSLGGLAGGGGELF

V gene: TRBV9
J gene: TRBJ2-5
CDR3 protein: ASSPGGGEGRETQY

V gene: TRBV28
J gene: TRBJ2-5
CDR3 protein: ASGTGGQETQY

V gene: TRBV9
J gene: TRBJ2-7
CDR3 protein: ASSVALFGEQY

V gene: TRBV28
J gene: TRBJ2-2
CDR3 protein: ASSLLAGELF

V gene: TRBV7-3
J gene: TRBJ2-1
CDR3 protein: ASSKGSGRASYNEQF

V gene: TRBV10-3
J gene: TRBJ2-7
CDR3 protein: AISESLTGNSSYEQY

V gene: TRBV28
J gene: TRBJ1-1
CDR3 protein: ASSHGIGPPGTGDSMNTEAF

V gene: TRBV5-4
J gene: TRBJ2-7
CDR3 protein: ASSLRREASYEQY

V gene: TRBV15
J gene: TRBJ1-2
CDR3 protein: ATSRGAGLPDGYT

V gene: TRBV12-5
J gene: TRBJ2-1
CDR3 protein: ASGADRGNEQF

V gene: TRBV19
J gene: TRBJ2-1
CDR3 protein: ASTPGLAENNEQF

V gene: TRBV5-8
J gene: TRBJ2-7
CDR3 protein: ASSYKQY

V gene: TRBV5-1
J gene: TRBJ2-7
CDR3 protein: ASRRASGSSYEQY

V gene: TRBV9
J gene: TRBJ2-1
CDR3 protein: ASSVGPSYNEQF

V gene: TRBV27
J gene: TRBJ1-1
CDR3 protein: ASAQGVKFAEAF

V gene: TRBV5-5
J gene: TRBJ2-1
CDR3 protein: ASSLMASGRTEQF

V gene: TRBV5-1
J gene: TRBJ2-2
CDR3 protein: ASSRGGQATGELF

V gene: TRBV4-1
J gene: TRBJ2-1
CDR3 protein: ASSLRLAGGPNEQF

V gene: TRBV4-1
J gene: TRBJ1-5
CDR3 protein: ASSQDPGGQNQPQH

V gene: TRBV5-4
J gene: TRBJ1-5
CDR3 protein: ASSLDRGVNQPQH

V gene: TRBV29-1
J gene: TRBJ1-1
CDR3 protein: SVQQGGAEAF

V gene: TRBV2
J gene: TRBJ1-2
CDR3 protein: ASTTTRGGNYGYT

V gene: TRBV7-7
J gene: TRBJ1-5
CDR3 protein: ASSSGAGQPQH

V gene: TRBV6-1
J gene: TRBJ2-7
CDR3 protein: ASSPNWEQY

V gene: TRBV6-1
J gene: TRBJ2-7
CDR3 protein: ASSDYGGSYEQY

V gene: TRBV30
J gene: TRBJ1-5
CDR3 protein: AWTSSTQGKAQH

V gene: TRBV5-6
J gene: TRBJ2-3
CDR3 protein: ASSLRTHTFTDTQY

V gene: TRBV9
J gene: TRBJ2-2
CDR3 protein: ASSVGRGSGELF

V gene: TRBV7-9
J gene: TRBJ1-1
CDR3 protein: ASSLTVEAF

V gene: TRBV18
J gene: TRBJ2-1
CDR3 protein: ASSPGTSGTGFI

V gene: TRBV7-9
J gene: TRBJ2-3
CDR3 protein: ASSPWTGGAGDTQY

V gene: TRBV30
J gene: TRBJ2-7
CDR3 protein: AWSGGNSYEQY

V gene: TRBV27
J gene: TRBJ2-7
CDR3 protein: ASRPLASSSYEQY

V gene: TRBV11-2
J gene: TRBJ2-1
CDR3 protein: ASSFMEGLNEQF

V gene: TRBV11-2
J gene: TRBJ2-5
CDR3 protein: ASSRGGFGETQY

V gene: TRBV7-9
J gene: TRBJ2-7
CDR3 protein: ASSSTGSTYEQY

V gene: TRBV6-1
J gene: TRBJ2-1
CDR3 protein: ASSERLTLYNEQF

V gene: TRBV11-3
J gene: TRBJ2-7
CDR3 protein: ASARVNEQY

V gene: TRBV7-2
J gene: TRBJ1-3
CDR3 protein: ASSPQGATGNTIY

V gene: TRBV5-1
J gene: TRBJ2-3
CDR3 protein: ASRRGGRTGTDTQY

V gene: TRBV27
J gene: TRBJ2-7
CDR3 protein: ASSLGRAYEQY

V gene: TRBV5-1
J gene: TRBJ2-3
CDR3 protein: ASSPDWTYRTDTQY

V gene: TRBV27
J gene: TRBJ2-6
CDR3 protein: ASSSTGANVLT

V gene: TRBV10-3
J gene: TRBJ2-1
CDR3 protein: AISDPGLAGVEEYNEQF

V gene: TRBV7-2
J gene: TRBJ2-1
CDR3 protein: ASSTLAGPGNEQF

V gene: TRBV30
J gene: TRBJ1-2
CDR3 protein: AWSVRDQGTVNT

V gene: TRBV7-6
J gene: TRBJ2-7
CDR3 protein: ASSLAQGAHEQY

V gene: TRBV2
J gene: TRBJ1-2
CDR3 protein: ASWGDKQEANYGYT

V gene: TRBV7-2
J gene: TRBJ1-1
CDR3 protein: ASSWTTVNTEAF

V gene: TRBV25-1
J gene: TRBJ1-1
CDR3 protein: ASSESPQFEAF

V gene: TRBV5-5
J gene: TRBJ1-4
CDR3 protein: ASSFLGTAGEKLF

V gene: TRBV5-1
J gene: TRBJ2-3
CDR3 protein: ASSLGLAGDADTQY

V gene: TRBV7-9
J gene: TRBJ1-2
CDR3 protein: ASSPHTDRAGYGYT

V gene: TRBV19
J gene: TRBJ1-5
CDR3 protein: ASSKGGVSNQPQH